The 23 T cell receptor beta chains below were found in one sample sequenced in a study of blood T cell repertoires in COVID-19. Assay: immunoSEQ multiplex PCR; the TCRdb copy retains only in-frame clones and omits some. The table has under 450,000 clones, roughly four fifths seen once. Sequenced input: PBMCs or T cells enriched from blood (not recorded which). The receptors shown here come from a woman in her 50s who had recovered from COVID-19.

This clone was recorded only once. J is TRBJ1-3 and V is TRBV11-2, with D unclear. The CDR3 is 15 residues long. V was trimmed by 4 bases and J by 3 bases, leaving 13 bases between them. From germline, CDR1 is SGHAT and CDR2 FQNNGV. The DNA of the CDR3 is TGTGCCAGCAGCTACTTGGTGGGAGGTGGAAACACCATATATTTT. Translation gives CASSYLVGGGNTIYF.

The chain has TRBV6-5 and TRBJ1-1, with a weak D call TRBD1 (6 bases). The V gene lost 6 bases and the J gene lost 2 bases, with 10 bases spanning the gap. The CDR3 is 13 residues long. Germline CDR1 is MNHEY and CDR2 is SVGAGI. The CDR3 sequence: CASRDRSNTEAFF. Written as DNA, the CDR3 is TGTGCCAGCAGGGACAGATCAAACACTGAAGCTTTCTTT.

V and J are TRBV19 and TRBJ1-1; a weak D match, TRBD1 (6 bases). The CDR3 loop spans 15 amino acids. Germline values: CDR1 LNHDA, CDR2 SQIVND (reference sequence). Trimming removed 4 bases at V and 2 bases at J, with 14 bases between. CDR3 region: CASSTSGTTNTEAFF. The CDR3, as DNA: TGTGCCAGTAGTACTTCCGGGACAACTAACACTGAAGCTTTCTTT.

This clone appeared once. The chain recombines TRBV29-1 with TRBJ2-1; the match to TRBD2 covers 7 bases. The CDR3 extends over 12 amino acids. Germline CDR1 and CDR2: SQVTM and ANQGSEA. The CDR3 bases are TGCAGTGTACGAGCGGGGCCGGGTGAGCAGTTCTTC. Protein sequence: CSVRAGPGEQFF.

The CDR3 coding sequence is TGTGCCAGTAGTTTCCTGAACCGGGACAGAAGCACAGATACGCAGTATTTT. As protein: CASSFLNRDRSTDTQYF. The chain links TRBV19 to TRBJ2-3; 7 bases map to TRBD1. The CDR3 is 17 residues long. The V segment lost 5 bases and the J segment 0 bases; nucleotides outside the gene matches: 11. CDR1 and CDR2 (germline): LNHDA, SQIVND (reference sequence).

V is TRBV5-1 and J is TRBJ1-3; D might be TRBD1 (5 bases). Germline V gene lookup returns CDR1 SGHRS and CDR2 YFSETQ. This CDR3 contains 15 residues. V lost 1 base, J lost 3 bases, and 11 bases lay in between. In DNA form, the CDR3 reads TGCGCCAGCAGCTTGTCAGGGATCGATGGAAACACCATATATTTT. Its protein is CASSLSGIDGNTIYF. Drawing the rest from reference TRBV5-1 and TRBJ1-3, the complete variable domain is KAGVTQTPRYLIKTRGQQVTLSCSPISGHRSVSWYQQTPGQGLQFLFEYFSETQRNKGNFPGRFSGRQFSNSRSEMNVSTLELGDSALYLCASSLSGIDGNTIYFGEGSWLTVV.

The V and J genes are TRBV5-4 and TRBJ1-1; TRBD1 aligns across 9 bases. This CDR3 region has 13 residues. The trim removed 4 bases at V and 10 bases at J, leaving 8 bases unmatched. In germline, CDR1 is SGHNT, CDR2 YYREEE (reference sequence). The DNA for the CDR3 is TGTGCCAGCAGCATACAGGGGGCGCTTGGAGCTTTCTTT. Its translation: CASSIQGALGAFF.

This chain uses TRBV7-2 with TRBJ2-3; 8 bases fit TRBD2. Per the germline V gene, CDR1 is SGHTA and CDR2 is FQGNSA. The CDR3 has 15 amino acids. The V segment lost 3 bases and the J segment 8 bases; nucleotides outside the gene matches: 10. The CDR3 loop reads CASSLAGGGESTQYF. CDR3 DNA: TGTGCCAGCAGCTTGGCGGGGGGCGGGGAGAGTACGCAGTATTTT.

This CDR3 reads CASSPLPAGQTYEQYF. In DNA form, the CDR3 reads TGTGCCAGCAGTCCACTCCCCGCGGGACAGACCTACGAGCAGTACTTC. This chain joins TRBV6-2 or TRBV6-3 and TRBJ2-7; D might be TRBD1 (7 bases). The V end was cut by 5 bases, the J end by 2 bases, with 19 bases between. This CDR3 contains 16 residues. In germline, CDR1 is MNHEY, CDR2 SVGEGT.

The V gene is TRBV27, the J gene TRBJ2-5; 9 bases are a match to TRBD1. CDR3 length equals 13 residues. CDR1 is MNHEY, CDR2 SMNVEV, per germline (reference sequence). V dropped 8 bases and J dropped 9; count of bases not matched to a gene: 10. CDR3 nucleotides: TGTGCCAGCCGAGCGGGACAGGGCCGGTCCCAGTACTTC. It specifies CASRAGQGRSQYF.

The chain uses TRBV6-5 and TRBJ2-2, with a weak D call TRBD1 (5 bases). The ends were cut back, 5 bases at V and 2 bases at J, with 12 bases in the middle. This CDR3 region has 15 residues. CDR1 and CDR2 (germline): MNHEY, SVGAGI. The CDR3 region has the DNA TGTGCCAGCAGTCCCCAACAGGTCAACACCGGGGAGCTGTTTTTT. The encoded protein is CASSPQQVNTGELFF.

This chain links TRBV7-2 with TRBJ2-1; TRBD2 matches at 8 bases. Germline values: CDR1 SGHTA, CDR2 FQGNSA. After removal of 5 bases from V and 0 bases from J, the junction contained 15 bases not matched to a gene. CDR3 size: 19 residues. DNA of the CDR3: TGTGCCAGCAGCCTCCGTGATTGGGGCGGGGGGAGCTCCTACAATGAGCAGTTCTTC. Residues: CASSLRDWGGGSSYNEQFF.

The V gene is TRBV30, the J gene TRBJ1-2; TRBD1 matches at 7 bases. This CDR3 has 17 amino acids. CDR1 GTSNPN and CDR2 SVGIG come from the germline V gene (reference sequence). V shed 3 bases and J 2 bases; nucleotides not matched to a gene: 15. The CDR3 loop is CAWSSPIDRERNYGYTF. As DNA, the CDR3 is TGTGCCTGGAGCTCCCCTATAGACAGGGAAAGGAACTATGGCTACACCTTC.

The genes are TRBV7-9 and TRBJ1-2; D is possibly TRBD1 (6 bases). This CDR3 is 16 amino acids long. Trimming shortened V by 2 bases and J by 7 bases, and 20 bases separated the two germline ends. Germline V gene data show CDR1 as SEHNR and CDR2 as FQNEAQ (reference sequence). The CDR3 sequence is CASSLRPGAGEGGYTF. The CDR3 bases are TGTGCCAGCAGCTTAAGACCTGGAGCAGGGGAGGGTGGCTACACCTTC.

The chain links TRBV28 to TRBJ1-2, with TRBD1 matching 9 bases. The length of the CDR3 is 15 residues. Germline V gene lookup returns CDR1 MDHEN and CDR2 SYDVKM. J was trimmed by 3 bases and V by 5 bases; bases with no gene match: 7. CDR3 in DNA: TGTGCCAGCAGTGCCGGGACAGGGATGGACTATGGCTACACCTTC. As protein: CASSAGTGMDYGYTF.

The chain uses TRBV3-1 (or the pseudogene TRBV3-2) and TRBJ2-5, with 7 nucleotides matching TRBD2. The V gene end was trimmed by 3 bases and the J gene end by 1 base; junction bases not matched to a gene: 8. Per germline, CDR1 LGHDT and CDR2 YNNKEL (reference sequence). The CDR3 is made up of 16 amino acids. CDR3 loop: CASSQLKASGQETQYF. The CDR3 DNA reads as TGTGCCAGCAGCCAGTTAAAGGCTAGCGGCCAAGAGACCCAGTACTTC.

The V gene is TRBV4-3, the J gene TRBJ1-2; a possible D gene is TRBD1 (6 bases). This CDR3 is built from 14 residues. Germline V gene data show CDR1 as LGHNA and CDR2 as YSLEER. Trimming pared 1 base from V and 4 bases from J, leaving 10 bases between. CDR3 sequence reads: CASSQGGRVYGYTF. Here the CDR3 DNA reads TGCGCCAGCAGCCAAGGGGGGCGCGTCTATGGCTACACCTTC.

The gene calls are TRBV3-1 (or the pseudogene TRBV3-2) and TRBJ2-7; TRBD2 is a possible D gene (6 bases). There are 14 residues in the CDR3. Germline CDR1 is LGHDT and CDR2 is YNNKEL (reference sequence). V lost 6 bases and J lost 7, with 19 bases in between. The CDR3 sequence: CASSSQEGSIEQYF. CDR3 coding DNA: TGTGCCAGCAGTTCTCAGGAGGGGTCGATAGAGCAGTACTTC.

This rearrangement joins TRBV5-4 to TRBJ2-2; 9 bases are a match to TRBD2. Germline CDR1 reads SGHNT; CDR2 reads YYREEE (reference sequence). This CDR3 region has 16 residues. Trimming cost V 0 bases and J 4 bases; bases outside gene matches: 4. In DNA, the CDR3 is TGTGCCAGCAGCTTGGGTCTAGCGGGACTCACCGGGGAGCTGTTTTTT. This translates into CASSLGLAGLTGELFF.

The V and J genes are TRBV5-5 and TRBJ1-2; a weak D match, TRBD1 (5 bases). CDR3 length equals 15 residues. The germline CDR1 and CDR2 sequences are SGHKS and YYEKEE (reference sequence). The V and J ends lost 0 bases and 1 base respectively, with 10 bases between them. The CDR3 DNA follows: TGTGCCAGCAGCTTGGGACAGCAACGTAACTATGGCTACACCTTC. Protein product: CASSLGQQRNYGYTF.

J is TRBJ1-6 and V is TRBV27, with unresolved D. The CDR3 sequence is 14 residues long. V lost 3 bases and J lost 4, with 7 bases in between. Looked up from germline, CDR1 is MNHEY and CDR2 is SMNVEV (reference sequence). CDR3: CASSLSGYNSPLHF. The DNA for the CDR3 is TGTGCCAGCAGTTTGTCAGGTTATAATTCACCCCTCCACTTT.

The chain uses TRBV2 and TRBJ2-1; TRBD2 matches at 13 bases. CDR1 and CDR2 from the germline V gene are SNHLY and FYNNEI. This CDR3 has 18 residues. V shed 6 bases, J shed 1 base, and the junction held 9 bases outside the gene matches. Written as DNA, the CDR3 is TGTGCCAGCAGAGACTGGACTAGCGGGAGAACATCCTACAATGAGCAGTTCTTC. Encoded protein: CASRDWTSGRTSYNEQFF.

This clone was seen just once. The chain recombines TRBV9 with TRBJ2-2; D gene ambiguous. Looked up from germline, CDR1 is SGDLS and CDR2 is YYNGEE. This CDR3 has 15 amino acids. Trimming removed 5 bases at V and 5 bases at J, with 16 bases between. CDR3 in amino acids: CASSETTTPTGELFF. The CDR3, as DNA: TGTGCCAGCAGTGAAACGACAACCCCTACCGGGGAGCTGTTTTTT.